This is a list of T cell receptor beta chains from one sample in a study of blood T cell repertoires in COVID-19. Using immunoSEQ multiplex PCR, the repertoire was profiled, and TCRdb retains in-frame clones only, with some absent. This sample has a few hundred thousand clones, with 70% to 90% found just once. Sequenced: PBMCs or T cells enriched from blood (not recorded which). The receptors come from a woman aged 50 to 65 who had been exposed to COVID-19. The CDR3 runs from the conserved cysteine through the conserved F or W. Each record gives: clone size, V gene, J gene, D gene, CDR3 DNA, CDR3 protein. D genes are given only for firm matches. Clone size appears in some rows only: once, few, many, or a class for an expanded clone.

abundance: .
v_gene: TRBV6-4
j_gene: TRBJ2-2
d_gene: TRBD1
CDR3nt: TGTGCCAGCAGTGACTCTAATGGACAGGGCGGCTCCGGGGAGCTGTTTTTT
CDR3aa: CASSDSNGQGGSGELFF

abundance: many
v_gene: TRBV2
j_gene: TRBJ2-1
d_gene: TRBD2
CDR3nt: TGTGCCAGCAGGGACGGCGGCGGGGGGGCCGTTGAGCAGTTCTTC
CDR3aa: CASRDGGGGAVEQFF

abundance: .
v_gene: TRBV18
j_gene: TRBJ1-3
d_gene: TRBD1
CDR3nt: TGTGCCAGCTCACCCGACAGGGTCTCTGGAAACACCATATATTTT
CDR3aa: CASSPDRVSGNTIYF

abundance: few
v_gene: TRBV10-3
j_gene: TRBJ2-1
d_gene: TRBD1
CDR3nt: TGTGCCACTTCCGGGACAGCCAATGAGCAGTTCTTC
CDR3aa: CATSGTANEQFF

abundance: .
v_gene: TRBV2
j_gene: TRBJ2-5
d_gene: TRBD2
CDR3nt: TGTGCCAGCAGTGGAGGTTCGGCGGGGGGTGGGACCCAGTACTTC
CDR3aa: CASSGGSAGGGTQYF

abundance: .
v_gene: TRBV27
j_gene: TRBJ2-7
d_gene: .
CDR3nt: TGTGCCAGCAGTAGACGCACAGGTGGGAGGTCCTACGAGCAGTACTTC
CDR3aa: CASSRRTGGRSYEQYF

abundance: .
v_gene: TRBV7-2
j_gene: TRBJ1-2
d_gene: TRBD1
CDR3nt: TGTGCCAGCAGCGCACAGGGGGCGGGGAGCTATGGCTACACCTTC
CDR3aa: CASSAQGAGSYGYTF

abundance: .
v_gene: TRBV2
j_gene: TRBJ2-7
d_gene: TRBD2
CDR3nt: TGTGCCAGCAGTGGACTAGCGGGGGAATTTCAGTACTTC
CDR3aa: CASSGLAGEFQYF

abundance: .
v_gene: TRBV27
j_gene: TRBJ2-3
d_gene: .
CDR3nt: TGTGCCAGCAGTTCGGGGTTCGGCACAGATACGCAGTATTTT
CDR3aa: CASSSGFGTDTQYF

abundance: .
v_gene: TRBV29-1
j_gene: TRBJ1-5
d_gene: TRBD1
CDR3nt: TGCAGCGTCCGACAGGGAGGTCAGCCCCAGCATTTT
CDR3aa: CSVRQGGQPQHF

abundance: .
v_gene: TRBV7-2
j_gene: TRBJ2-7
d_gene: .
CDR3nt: TGTGCCAGCAGCTTTGTAGGAGCCGAGCAGTACTTC
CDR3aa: CASSFVGAEQYF

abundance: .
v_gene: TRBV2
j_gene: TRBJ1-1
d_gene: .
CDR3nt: TGTGCCAGCAGTGATGTGGGCCCCTATACGAACACTGAAGCTTTCTTT
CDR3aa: CASSDVGPYTNTEAFF

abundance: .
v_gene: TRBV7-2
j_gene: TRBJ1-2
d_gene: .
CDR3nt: TGTGCCAGCAGCTTAATGAGGTTCGGGGGCTACACCTTC
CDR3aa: CASSLMRFGGYTF

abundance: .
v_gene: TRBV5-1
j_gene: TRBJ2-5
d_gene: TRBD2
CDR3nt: TGCGCCAGCAGATACCTTGCCCGGGAGGAAGAGACCCAGTACTTC
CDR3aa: CASRYLAREEETQYF

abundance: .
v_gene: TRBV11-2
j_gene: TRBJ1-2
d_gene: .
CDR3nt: TGTGCCAGCAGCTCGACAGGCCCCTATGGCTACACCTTC
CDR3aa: CASSSTGPYGYTF

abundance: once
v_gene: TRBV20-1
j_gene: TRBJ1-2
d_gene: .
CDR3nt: TGCAGTGCTAGTCCAGGGGTGGCCTTAGGCTATGGCTACACCTTC
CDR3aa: CSASPGVALGYGYTF

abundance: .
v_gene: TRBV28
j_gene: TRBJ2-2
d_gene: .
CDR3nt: TGTGCCAGCAGTTTCTTGGGGGCTGGCACCGGGGAGCTGTTTTTT
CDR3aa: CASSFLGAGTGELFF

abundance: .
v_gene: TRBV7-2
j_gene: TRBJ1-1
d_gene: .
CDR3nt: TGTGCCAGATCCCCATTCCCTATGAACACTGAAGCTTTCTTT
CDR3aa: CARSPFPMNTEAFF

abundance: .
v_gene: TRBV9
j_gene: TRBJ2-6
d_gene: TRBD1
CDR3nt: TGTGCCAGCAGCGTAGATCCACAGGGGGCAGGTGGGGCCAACGTCCTGACTTTC
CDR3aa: CASSVDPQGAGGANVLTF

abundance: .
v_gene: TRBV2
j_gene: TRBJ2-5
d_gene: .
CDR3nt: TGTGCCAGCAAGAGGATAATGGAGACCCAGTACTTC
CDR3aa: CASKRIMETQYF

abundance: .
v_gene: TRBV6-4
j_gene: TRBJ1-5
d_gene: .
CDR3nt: TGTGCCAGCAGCCTGGAGGCAGGCCAACCGCCAAGGCCCCAGCATTTT
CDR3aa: CASSLEAGQPPRPQHF

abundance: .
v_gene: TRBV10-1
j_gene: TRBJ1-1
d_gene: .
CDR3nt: TGCGCCAGCAGTGATCGGTATGGGGCTTCCAACACTGAAGCTTTCTTT
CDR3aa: CASSDRYGASNTEAFF

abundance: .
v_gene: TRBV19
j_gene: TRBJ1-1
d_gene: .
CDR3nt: TGTGCCAGTAGTGTACAGGGGAACACTGAAGCTTTCTTT
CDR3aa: CASSVQGNTEAFF

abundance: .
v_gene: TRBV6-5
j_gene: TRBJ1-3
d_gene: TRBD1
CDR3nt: TGTGCCAGCAGACAGGACAGGGGGCGCGGAAACACCATATATTTT
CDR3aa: CASRQDRGRGNTIYF

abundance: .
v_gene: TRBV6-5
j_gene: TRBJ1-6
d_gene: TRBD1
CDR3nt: TGTGCCAGCAGAAGGGGGCGAAACTATAATTCACCCCTCCACTTT
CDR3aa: CASRRGRNYNSPLHF

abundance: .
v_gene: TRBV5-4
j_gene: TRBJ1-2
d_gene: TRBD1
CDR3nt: TGTGCCAGCAGCTCCCGGACAGGGGGCGTCTATGGCTACACCTTC
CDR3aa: CASSSRTGGVYGYTF

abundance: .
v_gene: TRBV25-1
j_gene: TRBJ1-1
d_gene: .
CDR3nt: TGTGCCAGCAGTGAATTAACGGGTTTGGAAGCTTTCTTT
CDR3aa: CASSELTGLEAFF

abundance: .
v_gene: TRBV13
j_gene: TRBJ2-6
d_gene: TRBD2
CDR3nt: TGTGCCAGCAGCTTATTGGGGGGGACTGGGGCCAACGTCCTGACTTTC
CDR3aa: CASSLLGGTGANVLTF

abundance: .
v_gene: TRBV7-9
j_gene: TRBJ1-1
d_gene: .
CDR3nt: TGTGCCAGCACCCCCCCGGTCCATCTGAACACTGAAGCTTTCTTT
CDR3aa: CASTPPVHLNTEAFF

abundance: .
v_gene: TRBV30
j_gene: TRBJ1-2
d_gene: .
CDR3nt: TGTGCCTGGAGTAGAGGCAGGGCCCTTAACTATGGCTACACCTTC
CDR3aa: CAWSRGRALNYGYTF

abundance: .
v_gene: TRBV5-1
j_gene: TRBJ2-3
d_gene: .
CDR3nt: TGCGCCAGCAGCTCGGACTCAGATACGCAGTATTTT
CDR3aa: CASSSDSDTQYF